This T cell receptor (beta chain) was documented in a study of somatic mutations in cytotoxic T cells in rheumatoid arthritis. Background on the study: Patient blood (approximately 30 ml EDTA) was drawn right after diagnosis, before any treatment. Whole-study results and caveats: CD8+ clonality increased with age in rheumatoid arthritis patients but not in healthy controls.

To note about this clone: Its specificity is unknown.

Produced via immunoSEQ multiplex PCR; TCRdb's table is partial and in-frame only. The table includes 16,000 or so clones, approximately 75% detected once. The sequence was obtained from an adult with rheumatoid arthritis. Specimen: CD8+ T cells sorted from blood.

CDR3 DNA: TGCAGTGCTGGTTACACCGGGGAGCTGTTTTTT. It specifies CSAGYTGELFF. This chain joins TRBV20-1 and TRBJ2-2; no reliable D call. V was pared by 5 bases and J by 3 bases, with 4 bases between. The CDR3 is made up of 11 amino acids. Germline CDR1 DFQATT, CDR2 SNEGSKA (reference sequence).